The clone carrying this TCR beta chain was seen at least ten times. The antigen remains unidentified. From germline, CDR1 is DFQATT and CDR2 SNEGSKA (reference sequence). This CDR3 contains 11 residues. The source of the sample is a study of CD8 T cells in ankylosing spondylitis. The study, taken as a whole, reports: A CD8+ phenotype characterized the disease-linked clones, which were relatively rare in peripheral blood. Existing reports had already noted some motif variants in reactive arthritis synovial fluid and blood.

Researchers built TCR beta libraries using quantitative 5'-RACE with molecular barcodes. TCRdb ran MiXCR on the 5' RACE reads and lists one entry per CDR3 protein. The data hold 150,000 to 200,000 distinct CDR3 sequences, with approximately 16% observed a single time. The sequencing sample was made of blood, either unsorted or a sorted T cell fraction (not recorded which). V is TRBV20-1 and J is TRBJ2-3; D call uncertain. The receptor was isolated from a male donor with ankylosing spondylitis or in good health (not recorded which). The CDR3: CSPKSRDTQYF. The DNA of the CDR3 is TGCAGCCCTAAGTCGAGGGATACGCAGTATTTT.